These T cell receptor beta chains were read from a single sample in a study of blood T cells in healthy people across ages. TCRdb reprocessed the 5' RACE reads with MiXCR, giving one entry per CDR3 protein. The sample holds approximately 800,000 distinct CDR3 sequences, around 45% seen once. The sample consisted of blood. These receptors originate from a man older than 75 in good health. Both conserved end residues are trimmed from each CDR3. The order of the fields is CDR3 protein, clone size, D gene, V gene, J gene. A D gene is named only where the DNA matches it firmly. Some rows mark clone size as missing; the rest say once, few, many or name a class of expanded clone.

CDR3aa: ASSWATGEQY
abundance: few
d_gene: -
v_gene: TRBV11-3
j_gene: -

CDR3aa: ASERTGGEQY
abundance: -
d_gene: TRBD1
v_gene: TRBV6-1
j_gene: TRBJ2-7

CDR3aa: ASSLVPGQGISYEQY
abundance: -
d_gene: -
v_gene: TRBV5-1
j_gene: TRBJ2-7

CDR3aa: ASSQEAGGLSYEQY
abundance: few
d_gene: -
v_gene: TRBV4-3
j_gene: TRBJ2-7

CDR3aa: ASSYRTSGSWY
abundance: few
d_gene: TRBD2
v_gene: TRBV7-8
j_gene: TRBJ2-7

CDR3aa: ATQRTGRFGSNEQY
abundance: few
d_gene: TRBD1
v_gene: TRBV24-1
j_gene: TRBJ2-5

CDR3aa: AWTNRGTGANVLT
abundance: -
d_gene: TRBD1
v_gene: TRBV30
j_gene: TRBJ2-6

CDR3aa: SVLGPGGSPEQY
abundance: -
d_gene: -
v_gene: TRBV29-1
j_gene: TRBJ2-7

CDR3aa: SVEGLADEQY
abundance: many
d_gene: TRBD2
v_gene: TRBV29-1
j_gene: TRBJ2-7

CDR3aa: ASSYDSYGYT
abundance: few
d_gene: -
v_gene: TRBV5-5
j_gene: TRBJ1-2

CDR3aa: ASAKDRAGYNEQF
abundance: -
d_gene: TRBD1
v_gene: TRBV14
j_gene: TRBJ2-1

CDR3aa: SAREGLTWGYT
abundance: -
d_gene: -
v_gene: TRBV20-1
j_gene: TRBJ1-2

CDR3aa: SVLWGDDTEAF
abundance: -
d_gene: -
v_gene: TRBV29-1
j_gene: TRBJ1-1

CDR3aa: ASSLKGNKDEQY
abundance: -
d_gene: -
v_gene: TRBV28
j_gene: TRBJ2-7

CDR3aa: AISDPGARVGGNTIY
abundance: -
d_gene: -
v_gene: TRBV10-3
j_gene: TRBJ1-3

CDR3aa: SARRDRYYEQY
abundance: once
d_gene: -
v_gene: TRBV20-1
j_gene: TRBJ2-7